A selection of T cell receptor beta chains follows, all from one sample in a study of CD8+CD57+ T cells in acquired aplastic anemia. TCRdb re-called the reads with MiXCR, one entry per CDR3 protein. The data hold 150,000 to 200,000 distinct CDR3 sequences, with around 45% observed a single time. The sequenced sample consisted of sorted CD4+, CD8+, or CD8+CD57+ T cells (not recorded which) from PBMCs. The receptors were sampled from a human donor in good health. Both conserved end residues are part of each CDR3. A D gene is named only where the DNA matches it firmly. Not all rows give a size; the values are once, few, many and, for expanded clones, a class.

j_gene: TRBJ2-3
d_gene: TRBD2
v_gene: TRBV20-1
abundance: many
CDR3aa: CSARDLSGGNTDTQYF
CDR3nt: TGCAGTGCTAGAGATCTTAGCGGGGGTAACACAGATACGCAGTATTTT

j_gene: TRBJ2-5
d_gene: TRBD1
v_gene: TRBV19
abundance: -
CDR3aa: CASSKGAPEETQYF
CDR3nt: TGTGCCAGTAGTAAGGGGGCGCCGGAGGAGACCCAGTACTTC

j_gene: TRBJ2-3
d_gene: TRBD2
v_gene: TRBV7-9
abundance: -
CDR3aa: CASSARTSADTQYF
CDR3nt: TGTGCCAGCAGCGCCAGGACTAGCGCCGATACGCAGTATTTT

j_gene: TRBJ2-7
d_gene: TRBD2
v_gene: TRBV7-3
abundance: -
CDR3aa: CASSSGTSGVNEQYF
CDR3nt: TGTGCCAGCAGCTCCGGGACTAGCGGGGTCAACGAGCAGTACTTC

j_gene: TRBJ2-1
d_gene: TRBD1
v_gene: TRBV20-1
abundance: -
CDR3aa: CSATSGTGNEQFF
CDR3nt: TGCAGTGCTACCTCCGGGACAGGGAATGAGCAGTTCTTC

j_gene: TRBJ2-1
d_gene: -
v_gene: TRBV3-1
abundance: few
CDR3aa: CASSQADFYNEQFF
CDR3nt: TGTGCCAGCAGCCAAGCGGACTTCTACAATGAGCAGTTCTTC

j_gene: TRBJ2-1
d_gene: TRBD1
v_gene: TRBV24-1
abundance: -
CDR3aa: CATSGTGRLGNEQFF
CDR3nt: TGTGCCACCAGTGGGACAGGGCGTTTAGGGAATGAGCAGTTCTTC

j_gene: TRBJ2-1
d_gene: TRBD2
v_gene: TRBV20-1
abundance: many
CDR3aa: CSAPGRGYSEQFF
CDR3nt: TGCAGTGCTCCCGGGCGGGGGTACAGCGAGCAGTTCTTC

j_gene: TRBJ1-3
d_gene: TRBD1
v_gene: TRBV4-3
abundance: few
CDR3aa: CASSRTGQGFSGNTIYF
CDR3nt: TGCGCCAGCAGCCGAACTGGACAGGGATTCTCTGGAAACACCATATATTTT

j_gene: TRBJ2-1
d_gene: -
v_gene: TRBV20-1
abundance: -
CDR3aa: CSARDGTASSYNEQFF
CDR3nt: TGCAGTGCTAGAGATGGGACTGCGAGCTCCTACAATGAGCAGTTCTTC

j_gene: TRBJ2-5
d_gene: TRBD1
v_gene: TRBV7-9
abundance: -
CDR3aa: CASSLEGQGWGQTQYF
CDR3nt: TGTGCCAGCAGCTTAGAGGGACAGGGGTGGGGCCAGACCCAGTACTTC

j_gene: TRBJ1-2
d_gene: -
v_gene: TRBV18
abundance: -
CDR3aa: CASSQTDLYYGYTF
CDR3nt: TGTGCCAGCTCACAGACAGACCTATACTATGGCTACACCTTC

j_gene: TRBJ1-2
d_gene: -
v_gene: TRBV19
abundance: many
CDR3aa: CASSYKGVSIHGYTF
CDR3nt: TGTGCCAGTAGTTACAAGGGGGTGAGTATTCATGGCTACACCTTC

j_gene: TRBJ1-6
d_gene: -
v_gene: TRBV7-6
abundance: -
CDR3aa: CASSLASWGDNSPLHF
CDR3nt: TGTGCCAGCAGCTTAGCGTCATGGGGGGATAATTCACCCCTCCACTTT

j_gene: TRBJ1-1
d_gene: TRBD1
v_gene: TRBV12-3/TRBV12-4
abundance: -
CDR3aa: CASSNRQGWNTEAFF
CDR3nt: TGTGCCAGCAGCAACCGACAGGGTTGGAACACTGAAGCTTTCTTT